This T cell receptor beta chain originates from a study of blood T cell repertoires in COVID-19. About the research overall: The United States, Italy and Spain supplied acute and convalescent COVID-19 samples. From T cells, B-cell-depleted T cells, or PBMCs came the material, which was cDNA or gDNA.

In germline, CDR1 is SGHAT, CDR2 FQNNGV. The CDR3 length is 16 residues. V lost 5 bases and J lost 4; bases outside the gene matches: 10. As processed by the authors: Nucleated cell number was recorded as an estimate derived from reference gene primer amplification. Here immunoSEQ multiplex PCR was the method, and the copy in TCRdb shows in-frame clones only, minus some. V, J and clone size were drawn from that table, and D and trimming were deduced from the DNA. The top ten clones hold more than 1% of a sample with about 160,000 clones, about 85% of them seen once. The sequenced sample was peripheral blood. V and J are TRBV11-2 and TRBJ2-7; 11 positions agree with TRBD2. This receptor was obtained from a man aged 35 to 55 with acute or convalescent COVID-19. The CDR3 region has the DNA TGTGCCAGCAGCATAACCGGGACTAGCGGTTCTTACGAGCAGTACTTC. The encoded protein is CASSITGTSGSYEQYF.